This TCR beta chain is drawn from a study of T-cell memory formation after mild COVID-19. On the study more broadly: Across donors, TCR clusters were largely donor specific.

V was clipped by 5 bases and J by 6 bases; unmatched bases: 9. This CDR3 is built from 15 residues. This clonotype was counted at least ten times. What it recognizes is unknown. Study outcomes and limitations: Confirmation was lacking for SARS-CoV-2 specificity of second-wave clones that peaked on day 37. The main location of contracting CD4+ clones was CM and EM, and that of contracting CD8+ clones was EMRA.

Sample barcodes and UMIs were carried by the TCR alpha and TCR beta cDNA libraries that 5'RACE generated with constant-segment primers. MiXCR, applied by TCRdb to the 5' RACE reads, yields one record per CDR3 protein. The sample holds 470,000 or so distinct CDR3 sequences, approximately 18% seen once. J is TRBJ1-1 and V is TRBV12-3 or TRBV12-4; TRBD1 aligns across 10 bases. This receptor was obtained from an adult woman who had mild COVID-19 (a few samples of this study predate the infection). Cell type and time point are not known. Sequences were obtained from PBMCs or a T cell subset sorted from them (not recorded which). CDR3 residues: CASSPTTGGWAEAFF. In DNA form, the CDR3 reads TGTGCCAGCAGTCCTACGACAGGGGGCTGGGCTGAAGCTTTCTTT.